The entry below describes one TCR beta chain. Naive CD8 cells comprised CD45RO-negative, CCR7-positively selected cells, excluding terminally differentiated effector memory CD45RA+ cells. The data were produced by immunoSEQ multiplex PCR, yet TCRdb's version contains in-frame clones alone and is incomplete. In the table there are roughly 2 million clones, roughly 94% of which are singletons. The data derive from a study of shared clonotypes between healthy human individuals. The sequenced sample consisted of naive CD8+ T cells sorted from blood. This clonotype was obtained from a man between 18 and 35 years old in good health.

CDR3 in DNA: TGTGCCAGCAGCTTCTTAGATAATACCTACGAGCAGTACTTC. Its protein is CASSFLDNTYEQYF. The J gene is TRBJ2-7, the V gene TRBV7-2; D is uncertain. The V end lost 3 bases, the J end lost 2 bases, and 11 bases lay between the germline ends. CDR1 is SGHTA and CDR2 is FQGNSA in the germline V gene. The CDR3 has 14 residues.